Here is one T cell receptor (beta chain) with its context. Germline V gene lookup returns CDR1 SGHTA and CDR2 FQGTGA. This CDR3 comprises 18 residues. V was trimmed by 1 base and J by 4 bases, leaving 22 bases between them. This entry is derived from a study of T cells in Graves' hyperthyroidism and ophthalmopathy. Amplified TCR beta CDR3 regions came from RNA transcripts. Carried out on the TCR CDR3, a first-round RT-PCR used the HTBI primer set. TCRdb processed the multiplex PCR reads anew with MiXCR; each CDR3 protein has one entry. Found here are under 700,000 distinct CDR3 sequences, approximately 44% of them singletons; the top ten hold approximately 8.2%.

This rearrangement joins TRBV7-3 to TRBJ1-2, with D perhaps matching TRBD1 (5 bases). Sequencing used peripheral blood or thyroid tissue (not recorded which). The origin of this receptor is a young woman with Graves' hyperthyroidism. CDR3 protein: CASSLNEGTVRKSYGYTF. The CDR3 DNA is TGTGCCAGCAGCTTAAATGAGGGGACCGTAAGGAAGAGCTATGGCTACACCTTC.